The rows below give T cell receptor beta chains drawn from one sample of a study of blood T cell repertoires in COVID-19. The data were produced by immunoSEQ multiplex PCR, yet TCRdb's version contains in-frame clones alone and is incomplete. The data contain around 250,000 clones, around 88% of them seen just once; the ten biggest clones take up just over 8.5%. Sequencing used peripheral blood. Every receptor here comes from a man between 35 and 55 years old with active or convalescent COVID-19. Both conserved end residues are part of each CDR3. A D gene is named only where the DNA matches it firmly. Not every row has a clone size; where given, it reads once, few, many or a size class.

clone size	V gene	J gene	D gene	CDR3 protein	CDR3 DNA
.	TRBV29-1	TRBJ2-1	TRBD2	CSVETGGDWTSGSTPYNEQFF	TGCAGCGTTGAAACGGGCGGTGATTGGACTAGCGGGTCCACCCCCTACAATGAGCAGTTCTTC
.	TRBV20-1	TRBJ2-4	TRBD2	CSASRGGRSGGAKNIQYF	TGCAGTGCTAGTAGAGGAGGGAGGTCGGGGGGAGCCAAAAACATTCAGTACTTC
.	TRBV27	TRBJ2-1	.	CASSYRPGERFF	TGTGCCAGCAGTTACCGACCGGGAGAGAGGTTCTTC
.	TRBV19	TRBJ2-7	TRBD2	CASSIGTSGRGTYEQYF	TGTGCCAGTAGTATAGGGACTAGCGGGAGGGGGACCTACGAGCAGTACTTC
.	TRBV2	TRBJ2-1	.	CASTRGNEGFF	TGTGCCAGCACGCGAGGTAATGAGGGGTTCTTC
.	TRBV5-1	TRBJ2-3	TRBD2	CASSLTGGATDTQYF	TGCGCCAGCAGCTTGACGGGAGGAGCTACAGATACGCAGTATTTT
.	TRBV11-2	TRBJ2-7	.	CASSFTSYPYEQYF	TGTGCCAGCAGCTTTACTAGTTATCCCTACGAGCAGTACTTC
few	TRBV11-2	TRBJ1-6	TRBD1	CASSPLDRENSPLHF	TGTGCCAGCAGCCCCCTTGACAGGGAAAATTCACCCCTCCACTTT
.	TRBV7-8	TRBJ1-1	TRBD1	CASSPGQANTEAFF	TGTGCCAGCAGCCCTGGACAGGCGAACACTGAAGCTTTCTTT
.	TRBV7-6	TRBJ2-7	.	CASSVRGTASLNEQYF	TGTGCCAGCAGCGTCCGGGGGACGGCCTCACTCAACGAGCAGTACTTC
.	TRBV6-5	TRBJ2-3	.	CASSYGPALDTQYF	TGTGCCAGCAGTTACGGTCCAGCGTTGGATACGCAGTATTTT
.	TRBV28	TRBJ2-1	.	CASSRTSGGGSYNEQFF	TGTGCCAGCAGTCGCACTTCAGGGGGAGGCTCCTACAATGAGCAGTTCTTC
once	TRBV9	TRBJ2-2	TRBD2	CASSGRAGPGELFF	TGTGCCAGCAGCGGGCGAGCGGGGCCCGGGGAGCTGTTTTTT
.	TRBV18	TRBJ2-7	.	CASSPGFVADYEQYF	TGTGCCAGCTCACCCGGATTTGTAGCGGACTACGAGCAGTACTTC
.	TRBV29-1	TRBJ1-4	.	CSVGGEKLFF	TGCAGCGTTGGAGGGGAAAAACTGTTTTTT
.	TRBV19	TRBJ1-5	.	CASSIWTASNQPQHF	TGTGCCAGTAGTATCTGGACAGCCAGCAATCAGCCCCAGCATTTT
.	TRBV6-1	TRBJ1-2	.	CASSDGGQLYGYTF	TGTGCCAGCAGTGATGGTGGACAACTCTATGGCTACACCTTC
.	TRBV29-1	TRBJ2-5	TRBD1	CSAGDSSKETQYF	TGCAGCGCCGGGGACAGTTCAAAAGAGACCCAGTACTTC
.	TRBV6-5	TRBJ1-1	TRBD1	CASSYRDRVTEAFF	TGTGCCAGCAGTTACCGGGACAGGGTGACTGAAGCTTTCTTT
many	TRBV2	TRBJ2-1	.	CASKLRQGNEQFF	TGTGCCAGCAAACTCCGGCAGGGCAATGAGCAGTTCTTC